The 11 T cell receptor beta chains below were found in one sample sequenced in a study of shared clonotypes between healthy human individuals. Some clones are missing from TCRdb's copy, which holds only in-frame ones; the method was immunoSEQ multiplex PCR. The sample consists of about 560,000 clones, roughly 79% of them appearing once. Material for sequencing was PBMCs. These receptors all stem from a woman aged 40-49 years in good health. Some clones in this sample may be carry-over from other donors' samples.

The rearrangement links TRBV7-2 to TRBJ2-3; 13 bases map to TRBD2. This CDR3 has 16 amino acids. The J segment lost 14 bases and the V segment lost 6 bases, leaving 17 bases of the junction unmatched. CDR1 SGHTA and CDR2 FQGNSA come from the germline V gene. CDR3 bases: TGTGCCAGCAGGCCCGACTTGCCACTAGCGGGAGGGCCGAGGTATTTT. Its protein product is CASRPDLPLAGGPRYF.

This chain links TRBV27 with TRBJ1-1; the match to TRBD1 covers 7 bases. The junction had 2 bases not matched to a gene; V was cut back by 2 bases and J by 11 bases. This CDR3 is built from 11 residues. CDR1 is MNHEY, CDR2 SMNVEV, per germline (reference sequence). CDR3 DNA: TGTGCCAGCAGTTTAGGGACAGTCGCTTTCTTT. This codes for CASSLGTVAFF.

A few counts support this clone. As DNA, the CDR3 is TGTGCCAGCAGTTTATCGATAATAAATGGCTACACCTTC. It translates to CASSLSIINGYTF. The V and J genes are TRBV27 and TRBJ1-2; unclear D gene. The germline V gene has CDR1 MNHEY and CDR2 SMNVEV (reference sequence). The CDR3 loop spans 13 amino acids. V was cut by 0 bases and J by 6 bases, with 8 bases left in between.

The rearrangement uses TRBV7-8 and TRBJ2-1, with 10 bases fitting TRBD2. V lost 5 bases, J lost 4 bases, and 8 bases stayed unmatched. The CDR3 is 16 amino acids. Germline V CDR1 and CDR2: SGHVS, FQNEAQ. CDR3 residues: CASSAVLAGEYNEQFF. CDR3 nucleotides: TGTGCCAGCAGCGCCGTCCTAGCGGGAGAATACAATGAGCAGTTCTTC.

The chain links TRBV30 to TRBJ2-4, with TRBD1 matching 9 bases. This CDR3 contains 14 residues. From germline, CDR1 is GTSNPN and CDR2 SVGIG (reference sequence). V shed 2 bases, J shed 6 bases, and the junction held 5 bases outside the gene matches. CDR3 residues: CAWSLTGGRNIQYF. The CDR3 bases are TGTGCCTGGAGTCTTACAGGGGGCAGAAACATTCAGTACTTC.

Comments on this clone: At one of its ends the junction is not consistent with the germline gene, which may arise from a read error. Other DNA variants within this sample encode the same CDR3. The gene calls are TRBV4-2 and TRBJ1-2; D is possibly TRBD1 (5 bases). This CDR3 is built from 14 residues. Germline CDR1 reads LGHNA; CDR2 reads YNFKEQ. Here the CDR3 DNA reads TGTGCCAGTAGCCAAGATGGTGGTCAGGGAGGCTACACCTTC. Translating gives CASSQDGGQGGYTF.

The rearrangement joins TRBV7-9 to TRBJ1-4; a possible D gene is TRBD1 (5 bases). The CDR3 is made up of 14 amino acids. V lost 1 base, J lost 3 bases, and 6 bases lay in between. CDR1 and CDR2 (germline): SEHNR, FQNEAQ (reference sequence). The CDR3 DNA reads as TGTGCCAGCAGCTTAGGGACATCTAATGAAAAACTGTTTTTT. Its protein is CASSLGTSNEKLFF.

This clone has only a few counts. The chain links TRBV19 to TRBJ2-5; 7 nucleotides match TRBD1. The germline V gene encodes CDR1 LNHDA and CDR2 SQIVND (reference sequence). The CDR3 is 16 residues long. The junction had 16 bases not matched to a gene; V was cut back by 7 bases and J by 5 bases. CDR3 in amino acids: CASKDTTAGGGETQYF. The CDR3 coding sequence is TGTGCCAGTAAGGACACAACCGCAGGGGGTGGTGAGACCCAGTACTTC.

The rearrangement uses TRBV7-8 and TRBJ2-5; TRBD1 agrees at 8 bases. V trimming: 5 bases; J trimming: 2 bases; junction bases outside the gene matches: 7. In germline, CDR1 is SGHVS, CDR2 FQNEAQ. This CDR3 region has 15 residues. CDR3 region: CASSPGGGEQETQYF. In nucleotides, the CDR3 is TGTGCCAGCAGCCCAGGGGGCGGGGAACAAGAGACCCAGTACTTC.

This chain uses TRBV7-2 with TRBJ2-3, with a tentative D call TRBD2 (7 bases). The germline V gene encodes CDR1 SGHTA and CDR2 FQGNSA. This CDR3 region has 16 residues. Trimming left V 0 bases short and J 4 bases short, with 14 bases between. This CDR3 reads CASSLAGGGFADTQYF. The CDR3 DNA reads as TGTGCCAGCAGCTTAGCGGGAGGGGGATTCGCAGATACGCAGTATTTT.

In its sample, this clone was seen once. The chain recombines TRBV5-1 with TRBJ2-3; 13 bases align to TRBD2. Per germline, CDR1 SGHRS and CDR2 YFSETQ. The CDR3 has 20 residues. The junction had 16 bases not matched to a gene; V was cut back by 4 bases and J by 2 bases. For the CDR3, the DNA is TGCGCCAGCAGCCCGTTGGGACTAGCGGGACCCAAGTCGCCCACAGATACGCAGTATTTT. This translates into CASSPLGLAGPKSPTDTQYF.